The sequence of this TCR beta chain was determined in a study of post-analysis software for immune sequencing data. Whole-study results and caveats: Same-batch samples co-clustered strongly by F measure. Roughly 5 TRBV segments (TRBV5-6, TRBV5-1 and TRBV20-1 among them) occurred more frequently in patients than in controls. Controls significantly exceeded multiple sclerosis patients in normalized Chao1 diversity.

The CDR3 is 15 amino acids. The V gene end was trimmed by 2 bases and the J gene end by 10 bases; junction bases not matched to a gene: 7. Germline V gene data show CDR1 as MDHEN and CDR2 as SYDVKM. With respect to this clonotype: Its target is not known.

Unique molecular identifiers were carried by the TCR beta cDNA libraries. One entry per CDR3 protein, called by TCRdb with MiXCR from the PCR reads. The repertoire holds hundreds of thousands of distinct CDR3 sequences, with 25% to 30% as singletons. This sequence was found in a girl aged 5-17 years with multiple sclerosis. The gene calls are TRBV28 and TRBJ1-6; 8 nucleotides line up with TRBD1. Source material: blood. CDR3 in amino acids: CASSLLDRADSPLHF. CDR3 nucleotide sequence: TGTGCCAGCAGTTTACTGGACAGGGCAGACTCACCCCTCCACTTT.